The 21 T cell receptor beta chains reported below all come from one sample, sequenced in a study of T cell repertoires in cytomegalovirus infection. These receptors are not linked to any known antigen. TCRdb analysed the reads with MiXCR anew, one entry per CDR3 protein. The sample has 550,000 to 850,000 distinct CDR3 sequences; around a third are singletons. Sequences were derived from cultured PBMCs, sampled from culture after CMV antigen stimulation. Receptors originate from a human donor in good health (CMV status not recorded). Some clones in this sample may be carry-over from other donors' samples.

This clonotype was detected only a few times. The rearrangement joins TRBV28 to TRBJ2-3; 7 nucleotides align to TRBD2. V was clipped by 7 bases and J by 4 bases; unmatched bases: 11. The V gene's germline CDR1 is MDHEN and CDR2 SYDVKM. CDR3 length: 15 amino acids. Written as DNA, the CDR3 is TGTGCCAGCAAGACTCAAGGCAGCGGGGCAGATACGCAGTATTTT. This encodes CASKTQGSGADTQYF.

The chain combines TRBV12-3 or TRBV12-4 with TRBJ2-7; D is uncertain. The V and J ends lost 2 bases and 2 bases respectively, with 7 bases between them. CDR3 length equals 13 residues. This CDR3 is CASSLRSAYEQYF. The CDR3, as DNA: TGTGCCAGCAGTTTAAGGTCAGCCTACGAGCAGTACTTC.

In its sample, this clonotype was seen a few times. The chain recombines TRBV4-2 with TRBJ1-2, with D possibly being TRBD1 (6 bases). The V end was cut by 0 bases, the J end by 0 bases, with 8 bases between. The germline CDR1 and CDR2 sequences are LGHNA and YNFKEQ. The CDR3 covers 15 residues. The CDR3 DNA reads TGTGCCAGCAGCCAAGAGGGGGCGGCTAACTATGGCTACACCTTC. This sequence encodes CASSQEGAANYGYTF.

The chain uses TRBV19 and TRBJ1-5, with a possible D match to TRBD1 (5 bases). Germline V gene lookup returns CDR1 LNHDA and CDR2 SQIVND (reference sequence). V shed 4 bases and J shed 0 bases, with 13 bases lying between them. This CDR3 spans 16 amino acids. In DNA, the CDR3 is TGTGCCAGTAGTACAATCCTGCAGGGTAGCAATCAGCCCCAGCATTTT. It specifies CASSTILQGSNQPQHF.

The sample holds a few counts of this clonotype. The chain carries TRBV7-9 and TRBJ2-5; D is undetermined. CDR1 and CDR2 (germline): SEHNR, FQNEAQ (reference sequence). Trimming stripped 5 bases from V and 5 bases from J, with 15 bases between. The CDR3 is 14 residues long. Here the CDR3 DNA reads TGTGCCAGCAGCGCCGCACCCGTGTCCGAGACCCAGTACTTC. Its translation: CASSAAPVSETQYF.

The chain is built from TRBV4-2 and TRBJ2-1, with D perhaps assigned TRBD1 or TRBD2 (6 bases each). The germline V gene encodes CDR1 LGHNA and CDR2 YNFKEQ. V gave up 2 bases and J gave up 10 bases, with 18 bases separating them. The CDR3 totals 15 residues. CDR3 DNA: TGTGCCAGCAGCCAATGGAGGGGGGCAACGGGGGAGCAGTTCTTC. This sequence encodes CASSQWRGATGEQFF.

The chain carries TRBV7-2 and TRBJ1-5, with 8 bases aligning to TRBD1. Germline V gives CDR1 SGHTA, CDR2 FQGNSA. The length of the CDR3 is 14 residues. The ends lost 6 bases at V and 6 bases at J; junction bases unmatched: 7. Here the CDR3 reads CASRLRQGSQPQHF. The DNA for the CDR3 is TGTGCCAGCAGACTACGACAGGGGAGTCAGCCCCAGCATTTT.

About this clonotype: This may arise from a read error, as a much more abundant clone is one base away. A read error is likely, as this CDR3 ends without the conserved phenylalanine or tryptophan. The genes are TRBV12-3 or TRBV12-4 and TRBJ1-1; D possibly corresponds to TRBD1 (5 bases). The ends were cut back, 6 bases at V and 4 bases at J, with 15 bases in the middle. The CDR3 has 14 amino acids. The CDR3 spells CASRAGLGGTEAFV. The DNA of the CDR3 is TGTGCCAGCAGGGCGGGGCTCGGGGGCACTGAAGCTTTCGTT.

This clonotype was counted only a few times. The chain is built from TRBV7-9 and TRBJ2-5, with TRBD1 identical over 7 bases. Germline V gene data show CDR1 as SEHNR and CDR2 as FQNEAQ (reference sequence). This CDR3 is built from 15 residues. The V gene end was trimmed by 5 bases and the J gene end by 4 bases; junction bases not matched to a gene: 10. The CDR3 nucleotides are TGTGCCAGCAGCGTGGGACAGATGAACGGAGAGACCCAGTACTTC. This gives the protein CASSVGQMNGETQYF.

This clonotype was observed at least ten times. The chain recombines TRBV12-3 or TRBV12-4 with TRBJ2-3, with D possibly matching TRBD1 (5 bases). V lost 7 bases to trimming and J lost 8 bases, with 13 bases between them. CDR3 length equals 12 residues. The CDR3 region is CASNQGAGTQYF. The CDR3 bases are TGTGCCAGCAACCAGGGTGCTGGTACGCAGTATTTT.

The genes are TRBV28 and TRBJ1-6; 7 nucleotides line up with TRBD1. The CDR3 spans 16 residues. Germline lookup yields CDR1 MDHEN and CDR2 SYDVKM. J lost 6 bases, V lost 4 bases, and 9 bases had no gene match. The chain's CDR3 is CASSSQTGRINSPLHF. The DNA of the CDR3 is TGTGCCAGCAGTTCGCAGACAGGGAGAATTAATTCACCCCTCCACTTT.

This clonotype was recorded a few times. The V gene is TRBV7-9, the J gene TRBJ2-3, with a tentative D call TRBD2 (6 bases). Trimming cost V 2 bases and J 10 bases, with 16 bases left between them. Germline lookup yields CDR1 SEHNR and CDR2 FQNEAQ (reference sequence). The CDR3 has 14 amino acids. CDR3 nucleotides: TGTGCCAGCAGCTTATTAGCTAGCGAATTCGCGCAGTATTTT. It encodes CASSLLASEFAQYF.

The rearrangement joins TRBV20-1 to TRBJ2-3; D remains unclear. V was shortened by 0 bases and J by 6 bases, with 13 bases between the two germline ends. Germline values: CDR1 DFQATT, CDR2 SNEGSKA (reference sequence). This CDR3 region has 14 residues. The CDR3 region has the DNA TGCAGTGCTAGAGATACCGGCAGGCGGGATACGCAGTATTTT. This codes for CSARDTGRRDTQYF.

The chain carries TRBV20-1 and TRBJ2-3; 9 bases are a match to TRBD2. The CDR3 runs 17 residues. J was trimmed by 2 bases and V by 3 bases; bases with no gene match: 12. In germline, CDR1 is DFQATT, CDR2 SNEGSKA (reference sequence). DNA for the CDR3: TGCAGTGCTAGCGCGAGCGGGGGGCCGACTTCCACAGATACGCAGTATTTT. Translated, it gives CSASASGGPTSTDTQYF.

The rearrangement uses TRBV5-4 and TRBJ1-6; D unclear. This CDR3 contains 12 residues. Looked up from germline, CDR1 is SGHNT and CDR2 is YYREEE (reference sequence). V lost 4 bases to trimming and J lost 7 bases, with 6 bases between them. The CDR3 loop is CASSRQNSPLHF. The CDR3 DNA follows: TGTGCCAGCAGCCGGCAGAATTCACCCCTCCACTTT.

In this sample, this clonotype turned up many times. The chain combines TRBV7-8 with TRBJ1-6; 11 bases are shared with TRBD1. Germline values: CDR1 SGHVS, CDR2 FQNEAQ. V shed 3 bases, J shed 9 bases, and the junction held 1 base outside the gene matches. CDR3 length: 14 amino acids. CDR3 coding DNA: TGTGCCAGCAGCTTGGACAGGGGGCTTTCACCCCTCCACTTT. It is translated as CASSLDRGLSPLHF.

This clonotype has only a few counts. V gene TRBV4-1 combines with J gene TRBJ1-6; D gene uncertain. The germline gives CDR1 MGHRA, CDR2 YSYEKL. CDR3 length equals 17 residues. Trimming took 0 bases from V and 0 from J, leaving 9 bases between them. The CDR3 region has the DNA TGCGCCAGCAGCCAAGATAGGCGCTACTCCTATAATTCACCCCTCCACTTT. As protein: CASSQDRRYSYNSPLHF.

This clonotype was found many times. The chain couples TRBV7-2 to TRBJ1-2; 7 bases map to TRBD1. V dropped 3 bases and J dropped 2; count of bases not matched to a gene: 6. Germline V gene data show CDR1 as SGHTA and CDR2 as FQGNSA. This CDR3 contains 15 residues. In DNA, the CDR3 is TGTGCCAGCAGCTTGGGACTGACAGGGAACTATGGCTACACCTTC. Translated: CASSLGLTGNYGYTF. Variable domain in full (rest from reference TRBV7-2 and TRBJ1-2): GAGVSQSPSNKVTEKGKDVELRCDPISGHTALYWYRQSLGQGLEFLIYFQGNSAPDKSGLPSDRFSAERTGGSVSTLTIQRTQQEDSAVYLCASSLGLTGNYGYTFGSGTRLTVV.

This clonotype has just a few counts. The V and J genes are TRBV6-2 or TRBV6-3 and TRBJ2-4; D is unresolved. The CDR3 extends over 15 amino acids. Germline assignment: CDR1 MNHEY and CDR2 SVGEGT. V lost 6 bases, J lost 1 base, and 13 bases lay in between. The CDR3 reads CASSPQPVAKNIQYF. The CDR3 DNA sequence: TGTGCCAGCAGCCCTCAACCGGTGGCCAAAAACATTCAGTACTTC.

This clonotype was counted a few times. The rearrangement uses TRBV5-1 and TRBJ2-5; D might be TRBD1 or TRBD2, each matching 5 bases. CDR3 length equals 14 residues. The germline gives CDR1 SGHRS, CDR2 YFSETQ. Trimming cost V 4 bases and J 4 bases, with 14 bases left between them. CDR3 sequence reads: CASSRDGVRETQYF. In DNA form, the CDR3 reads TGCGCCAGCAGCCGGGACGGGGTGCGAGAGACCCAGTACTTC.

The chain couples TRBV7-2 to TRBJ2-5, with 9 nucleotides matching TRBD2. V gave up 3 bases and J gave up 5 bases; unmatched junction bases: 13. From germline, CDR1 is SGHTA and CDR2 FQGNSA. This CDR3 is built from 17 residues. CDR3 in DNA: TGTGCCAGCAGCTTGGGGGGGGGCGGGAGGGCCCTTGAGACCCAGTACTTC. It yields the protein CASSLGGGGRALETQYF.